The clone carrying this T cell receptor (beta chain) was counted ten times or more. Its antigen remains unidentified. It was by 5'RACE with 10-nucleotide random UMIs that the cDNA was made. Each sequencing run yielded over 170 million TCR-beta sequences from 15-18 subjects. TCRdb re-called the 5' RACE reads through MiXCR, storing one row per CDR3 protein. The table includes fewer than 90,000 distinct CDR3 sequences, less than 5.5% detected once. This specimen comes from a study of neurological immune-mediated disorders. General observations from the study: No clinical or MRI feature was associated with the multiple sclerosis repertoire cluster. Falling below healthy controls, multiple sclerosis showed the least TCR clonal expansion, while HTLV-1-associated myelopathy showed the most.

Germline lookup yields CDR1 MNHNS and CDR2 SASEGT. This CDR3 has 15 amino acids. Trimming shortened V by 4 bases and J by 3 bases, and 16 bases separated the two germline ends. The sample consisted of PBMCs. The sequence came from a man younger than 30 with multiple sclerosis. V and J are TRBV6-1 and TRBJ2-7, with a weak D call TRBD2 (6 bases). The CDR3 here is CASSARDAGFYEQYF. In nucleotides, the CDR3 is TGTGCCAGCAGTGCCCGGGACGCGGGATTCTACGAGCAGTACTTC.